One sample yielded the 16 T cell receptor beta chains listed below, sequenced in a study of shared clonotypes between healthy human individuals. Libraries were prepared by immunoSEQ multiplex PCR; TCRdb keeps only in-frame clonotypes and omits some of them. The table lists about 1.5 million clones, around 98% of them singletons, with 0.4% to 0.55% in the top ten. The sequenced material came from naive CD4+ T cells sorted from blood. Subset meaning: CD45RA+ positively selected. All receptors come from a man aged 25 to 40 in good health.

This clone has only one observation. The chain uses TRBV21-1 and TRBJ1-5; whether TRBD1, the table's D call, matches the DNA was not checked. TRBV21-1 corresponds to a pseudogene. The CDR3 has 16 residues. CDR3 amino acids: CASSKKDREGNQPQHF. Here the CDR3 DNA reads TGTGCCAGCAGCAAAAAGGACAGGGAAGGGAATCAGCCCCAGCATTTT.

Only one count was recorded for this clone. This chain connects TRBV7-8 to TRBJ1-3; 7 bases align to TRBD1. Germline V gene sequence: CDR1 SGHVS, CDR2 FQNEAQ. This CDR3 region has 17 residues. With 0 bases clipped from V and 4 bases from J, the junction kept 9 bases outside the gene matches. CDR3 protein: CASSLATRGLSGNTIYF. The CDR3 nucleotides read TGTGCCAGCAGCTTAGCGACAAGGGGGCTATCGGGAAACACCATATATTTT.

The V call is TRBV7-3, the J call TRBJ2-1, with D maybe TRBD2 (5 bases). Trimming cost V 5 bases and J 11 bases, with 19 bases left between them. CDR3 length equals 14 residues. CDR1 is SGHTA, CDR2 FQGTGA, per germline. The CDR3 DNA follows: TGTGCCAGCAGCCCTACTAAGGCTAGCATGCAGCAGTTCTTC. Its translation: CASSPTKASMQQFF. Together with reference TRBV7-3 and TRBJ2-1, the CDR3 gives the full variable domain: GAGVSQTPSNKVTEKGKYVELRCDPISGHTALYWYRQSLGQGPEFLIYFQGTGAADDSGLPNDRFFAVRPEGSVSTLKIQRTERGDSAVYLCASSPTKASMQQFFGPGTRLTVL.

The J gene is TRBJ2-5, the V gene TRBV5-4; 8 nucleotides align to TRBD2. Unmatched junction bases numbered 6, after V lost 3 bases and J lost 5 bases. Germline-derived CDR1 and CDR2 are SGHNT and YYREEE (reference sequence). This CDR3 contains 14 residues. CDR3 in DNA: TGTGCCAGCAGCTCGATAGCGGGGTGGGAGACCCAGTACTTC. It codes for CASSSIAGWETQYF.

The J gene is TRBJ2-7, the V gene TRBV19, with D uncertain. The CDR3 contains 13 residues. Deletions cut 1 base from V and 3 bases from J, with 7 bases between. Per the germline V gene, CDR1 is LNHDA and CDR2 is SQIVND (reference sequence). The CDR3, as DNA: TGTGCCAGTAGTATAGGTTACAGCTACGAGCAGTACTTC. Translation: CASSIGYSYEQYF.

This chain connects TRBV7-9 to TRBJ2-1; D may match TRBD1 or TRBD2 (5 bases each). This CDR3 is 11 amino acids long. Per the germline V gene, CDR1 is SEHNR and CDR2 is FQNEAQ (reference sequence). The V and J ends lost 11 bases and 7 bases respectively, with 12 bases between them. Written as DNA, the CDR3 is TGTGCCCCCGGGTGGGGGAATGAGCAGTTCTTC. It codes for CAPGWGNEQFF.

In DNA, the CDR3 is TGTGCCAGCAGCTTGTTGGCTAGCGGTAAGAATGAGCAGTTCTTC. As protein: CASSLLASGKNEQFF. The gene calls are TRBV5-4 and TRBJ2-1; 7 bases are shared with TRBD2. J gave up 7 bases and V 1 base, and 8 bases lay outside the gene matches. Germline assignment: CDR1 SGHNT and CDR2 YYREEE (reference sequence). This CDR3 comprises 15 residues.

The chain joins TRBV2 to TRBJ2-5, with D hard to call. V dropped 2 bases and J dropped 0 bases, with 7 bases sitting between them. The V gene's germline CDR1 is SNHLY and CDR2 FYNNEI. The CDR3 spans 14 residues. CDR3 nucleotide sequence: TGTGCCAGCAGTGAACTTTTGGACCAAGAGACCCAGTACTTC. Amino acids: CASSELLDQETQYF.

This clone was counted a single time. This chain connects TRBV7-9 to TRBJ1-1; possibly TRBD1 for D (5 bases). CDR3 length: 13 residues. The germline CDR1 and CDR2 sequences are SEHNR and FQNEAQ (reference sequence). V shed 6 bases and J shed 1 base, with 9 bases lying between them. Here the CDR3 DNA reads TGTGCCAGCAGTTATGGGGGGAACACTGAAGCTTTCTTT. Its translation: CASSYGGNTEAFF.

A remark on this clone: The same CDR3 can be traced to other DNA sequences in this sample. The chain carries TRBV5-1 and TRBJ2-7; D ambiguous. The V gene lost 0 bases and the J gene lost 1 base, with 5 bases spanning the gap. The CDR3 length is 13 residues. Looked up from germline, CDR1 is SGHRS and CDR2 is YFSETQ. CDR3 region: CASSLAVSYEQYF. The CDR3 nucleotides read TGCGCCAGCAGCTTGGCTGTTTCCTACGAGCAGTACTTC.

Comments on this clone: The sample contains more than one DNA sequence encoding this CDR3. The rearrangement joins TRBV2 to TRBJ2-3; perhaps TRBD2 as D (5 bases). The CDR3 runs 12 residues. Trimming shortened V by 6 bases and J by 2 bases, and 6 bases separated the two germline ends. Germline CDR1 SNHLY, CDR2 FYNNEI. The CDR3 bases are TGTGCCAGCAGGGGAGACACAGATACGCAGTATTTT. Its translation: CASRGDTDTQYF.

The J gene is TRBJ2-7, the V gene TRBV19, with TRBD1 matching 10 bases. The V and J ends lost 4 bases and 2 bases, in that order; junction bases with no gene match: 5. Germline CDR1 LNHDA, CDR2 SQIVND (reference sequence). This CDR3 contains 15 residues. The CDR3 sequence: CASSRDRGSTYEQYF. CDR3 coding DNA: TGTGCCAGTAGTAGGGACAGGGGTTCAACCTACGAGCAGTACTTC.

The V call is TRBV28, the J call TRBJ2-3; D is unresolved. This CDR3 has 12 residues. Germline loops: CDR1 MDHEN, CDR2 SYDVKM. Trimming removed 6 bases at V and 4 bases at J, with 8 bases between. CDR3 DNA: TGTGCCAGCAGGCACATGCCAGATACGCAGTATTTT. This encodes CASRHMPDTQYF.

The gene calls are TRBV9 and TRBJ2-7; D might be TRBD1 or TRBD2, each matching 6 bases. Trimming removed 7 bases at V and 7 bases at J, with 21 bases between. The germline V gene has CDR1 SGDLS and CDR2 YYNGEE. This CDR3 contains 14 residues. As DNA, the CDR3 is TGTGCCAGCGCCCGTACTGGGGGGCTCAATGAGCAGTACTTC. Translated, it gives CASARTGGLNEQYF.

This chain links TRBV25-1 with TRBJ2-7; 10 nucleotides match TRBD2. Germline CDR1 MGHDK, CDR2 SYGVNS. Germline trimming cut 0 bases from V and 5 bases from J; bases unmatched to any gene: 10. The CDR3 consists of 17 residues. CDR3 amino acids: CASSEYGSLAGVHEQYF. CDR3 DNA sequence: TGTGCCAGCAGTGAATATGGGTCGCTAGCGGGAGTCCACGAGCAGTACTTC.

This chain uses TRBV4-2 with TRBJ2-7; 9 nucleotides match TRBD1. The CDR3 consists of 19 residues. The germline CDR1 and CDR2 sequences are LGHNA and YNFKEQ. The V and J ends lost 0 bases and 9 bases, in that order; junction bases with no gene match: 21. The CDR3: CASSQEVFYVGTGPPGQYF. The CDR3, as DNA: TGTGCCAGCAGCCAAGAAGTGTTCTATGTAGGGACAGGGCCTCCCGGGCAGTACTTC.